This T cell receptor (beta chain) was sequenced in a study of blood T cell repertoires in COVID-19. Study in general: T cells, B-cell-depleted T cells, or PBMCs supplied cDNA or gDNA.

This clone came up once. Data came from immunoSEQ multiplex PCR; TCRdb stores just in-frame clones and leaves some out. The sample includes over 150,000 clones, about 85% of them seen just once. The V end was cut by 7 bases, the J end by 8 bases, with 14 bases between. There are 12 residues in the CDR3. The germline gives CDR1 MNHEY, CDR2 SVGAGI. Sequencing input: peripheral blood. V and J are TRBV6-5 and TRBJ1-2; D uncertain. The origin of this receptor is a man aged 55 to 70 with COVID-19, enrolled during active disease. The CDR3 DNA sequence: TGTGCCAGCAACAACTGGGCTGGAGGCTACACCTTC. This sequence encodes CASNNWAGGYTF.